The 17 T cell receptor beta chains below come from one sample, sequenced in a study of PD-1 and CTLA-4 blockade in melanoma. Generated by immunoSEQ multiplex PCR, the TCRdb table keeps only in-frame clones and is missing some. Found here are 32,000 or so clones, roughly nine tenths of them singletons; the top ten hold approximately 8%. The sequencing here drew on CD8+ T cells from peripheral blood, taken before anti-PD-1 treatment. The receptors originated from a human donor with melanoma.

This rearrangement joins TRBV5-1 to TRBJ1-1; the match to TRBD1 covers 8 bases. Germline assignment: CDR1 SGHRS and CDR2 YFSETQ. Germline trimming cut 2 bases from V and 1 base from J; bases unmatched to any gene: 4. The CDR3 length is 15 residues. In DNA, the CDR3 is TGCGCCAGCAGCTTTCAGGGGGCCGAGAACACTGAAGCTTTCTTT. This sequence encodes CASSFQGAENTEAFF.

The V and J genes are TRBV5-4 and TRBJ2-3; 7 bases align to TRBD2. The germline V gene has CDR1 SGHNT and CDR2 YYREEE (reference sequence). There are 16 residues in the CDR3. J was trimmed by 8 bases and V by 3 bases; bases with no gene match: 15. In DNA, the CDR3 is TGTGCCAGCAGCTCCAGGACTAGTGATGTGGTTGGTACGCAGTATTTT. Encoded protein: CASSSRTSDVVGTQYF.

The rearrangement links TRBV30 to TRBJ1-5, with no clear D. The CDR3 is 13 residues long. Trimming took 1 base from V and 7 from J, leaving 11 bases between them. Germline V gene lookup returns CDR1 GTSNPN and CDR2 SVGIG (reference sequence). The CDR3 region has the DNA TGTGCCTGGAGTGAATGGTGGGAGCAGCCCCAGCATTTT. This encodes CAWSEWWEQPQHF. Together with reference TRBV30 and TRBJ1-5, the CDR3 gives the full variable domain: SQTIHQWPATLVQPVGSPLSLECTVEGTSNPNLYWYRQAAGRGLQLLFYSVGIGQISSEVPQNLSASRPQDRQFILSSKKLLLSDSGFYLCAWSEWWEQPQHFGDGTRLSIL.

J is TRBJ2-5 and V is TRBV6-6; D may correspond to TRBD1 or TRBD2 (6 bases each). Between the trimmed V and J ends, which lost 6 bases and 4 bases, there was a span of 21 bases. This CDR3 region has 16 residues. The germline V gene has CDR1 MNHNY and CDR2 SVGAGI (reference sequence). As DNA, the CDR3 is TGTGCCAGCAGCCGACTGAGCGGCGAGGGGGGAGAGACCCAGTACTTC. This codes for CASSRLSGEGGETQYF.

V is TRBV29-1 and J is TRBJ1-2; 10 bases fit TRBD1. Germline lookup yields CDR1 SQVTM and CDR2 ANQGSEA. This CDR3 is built from 12 residues. The V segment lost 7 bases and the J segment 4 bases; nucleotides outside the gene matches: 3. The CDR3 spells CSATGGLYGYTF. CDR3 bases: TGCAGCGCGACAGGGGGCCTCTATGGCTACACCTTC. Based on the CDR3 plus reference TRBV29-1 and TRBJ1-2, the full variable domain is SAVISQKPSRDICQRGTSLTIQCQVDSQVTMMFWYRQQPGQSLTLIATANQGSEATYESGFVIDKFPISRPNLTFSTLTVSNMSPEDSSIYLCSATGGLYGYTFGSGTRLTVV.

This clone was seen once. This chain uses TRBV2 with TRBJ2-1; 8 bases align to TRBD1. The germline V gene has CDR1 SNHLY and CDR2 FYNNEI. With V trimmed by 2 bases and J by 4 bases, 7 bases remained unmatched. There are 16 residues in the CDR3. CDR3 nucleotides: TGTGCCAGCAGTGAATGGGGGGACAGGTTATACAATGAGCAGTTCTTC. Its protein is CASSEWGDRLYNEQFF.

The rearrangement links TRBV12-5 to TRBJ1-2; no reliable D call. Trimming took 0 bases from V and 8 from J, leaving 19 bases between them. Per germline, CDR1 LGHNT and CDR2 FRNRAP. CDR3 length: 16 residues. The CDR3 DNA follows: TGTGCTAGTGGTTTGGTAAACGGTCGACTGGGCCACGGCTACACCTTC. It codes for CASGLVNGRLGHGYTF.

This chain uses TRBV6-5 with TRBJ2-2; the D gene is possibly TRBD1 (5 bases). This CDR3 contains 15 residues. In germline, CDR1 is MNHEY, CDR2 SVGAGI. The germline V and J ends were trimmed by 5 bases and 1 base, with 11 bases remaining between them. CDR3 in amino acids: CASSPDRENTGELFF. For the CDR3, the DNA is TGTGCCAGCAGTCCCGACAGAGAGAACACCGGGGAGCTGTTTTTT.

The chain couples TRBV18 to TRBJ2-1; 8 nucleotides align to TRBD2. There are 12 residues in the CDR3. J was trimmed by 10 bases and V by 4 bases; bases with no gene match: 3. CDR1 and CDR2 from the germline V gene are KGHSH and LQKENI. This chain's CDR3 is CASSLGLAEQFF. DNA for the CDR3: TGTGCCAGCTCACTAGGACTAGCCGAGCAGTTCTTC.

The chain combines TRBV24-1 with TRBJ2-1; possible D gene TRBD2, 6 bases. The CDR3 is 15 residues long. CDR1 and CDR2 from the germline V gene are KGHDR and SFDVKD. Trimming took 6 bases from V and 7 from J, leaving 18 bases between them. The DNA of the CDR3 is TGTGCCACCAGTCGGGGGTTAGTGCCTCCGAATGAGCAGTTCTTC. It encodes CATSRGLVPPNEQFF.

The chain links TRBV27 to TRBJ1-4; 7 bases line up with TRBD1. The CDR3 runs to 14 residues. V trimming: 6 bases; J trimming: 8 bases; junction bases outside the gene matches: 9. Germline V CDR1 and CDR2: MNHEY, SMNVEV (reference sequence). DNA for the CDR3: TGTGCCAGCAGAGCGACAGGGACTGGAGAAAAACTGTTTTTT. Encoded protein: CASRATGTGEKLFF.

As regards this clone: Other nucleotide sequences in the sample specify the same CDR3. The J gene is TRBJ2-1, the V gene TRBV7-9; the D is unclear. The CDR3 spans 12 residues. Germline lookup yields CDR1 SEHNR and CDR2 FQNEAQ (reference sequence). V was cut by 1 base and J by 7 bases, with 5 bases left in between. The CDR3 DNA reads as TGTGCCAGCAGCTTAGAACGGAATGAGCAGTTCTTC. Translating it yields CASSLERNEQFF.

This clone was detected only once. The chain is built from TRBV3-1 (or the pseudogene TRBV3-2) and TRBJ2-5; D perhaps matches TRBD2 (6 bases). V was pared by 0 bases and J by 0 bases, with 14 bases between. Germline-derived CDR1 and CDR2 are LGHDT and YNNKEL (reference sequence). The CDR3 is 17 residues long. The CDR3 is CASSQDVEGRDQETQYF. The CDR3 DNA sequence: TGTGCCAGCAGCCAAGATGTGGAGGGACGGGACCAAGAGACCCAGTACTTC.

The V and J genes are TRBV5-6 and TRBJ2-7; 7 nucleotides line up with TRBD1. CDR3 length: 13 amino acids. Germline-derived CDR1 and CDR2 are SGHDT and YYEEEE. With 1 base clipped from V and 5 bases from J, the junction kept 3 bases outside the gene matches. The CDR3 sequence is CASSLIQGDEQYF. CDR3 coding DNA: TGTGCCAGCAGCTTGATCCAGGGGGACGAGCAGTACTTC.

This clone came up once. The chain carries TRBV19 and TRBJ1-1; D unclear. CDR3 length: 14 amino acids. The germline V and J ends were trimmed by 5 bases and 2 bases, with 12 bases remaining between them. From germline, CDR1 is LNHDA and CDR2 SQIVND (reference sequence). The CDR3 DNA is TGTGCCAGTAGTTCCCTCAGCGATAACACTGAAGCTTTCTTT. It is translated as CASSSLSDNTEAFF. The variable domain in full, completed from reference TRBV19 and TRBJ1-1, reads DGGITQSPKYLFRKEGQNVTLSCEQNLNHDAMYWYRQDPGQGLRLIYYSQIVNDFQKGDIAEGYSVSREKKESFPLTVTSAQKNPTAFYLCASSSLSDNTEAFFGQGTRLTVV.

The chain uses TRBV7-9 and TRBJ2-5, with D uncertain. In germline, CDR1 is SEHNR, CDR2 FQNEAQ (reference sequence). The CDR3 runs 12 residues. V dropped 4 bases and J dropped 0 bases, with 3 bases sitting between them. The CDR3 spells CASSSYQETQYF. As DNA, the CDR3 is TGTGCCAGCAGCTCCTACCAAGAGACCCAGTACTTC.

The chain is built from TRBV7-9 and TRBJ1-4; D unresolved. V was pared by 4 bases and J by 8 bases, with 11 bases between. Germline V CDR1 and CDR2: SEHNR, FQNEAQ (reference sequence). This CDR3 has 13 amino acids. In DNA form, the CDR3 reads TGTGCCAGCAGCTCTGTGACCGCCGAAAAACTGTTTTTT. This gives the protein CASSSVTAEKLFF. Full variable domain (missing parts from reference TRBV7-9 and TRBJ1-4): DTGVSQNPRHKITKRGQNVTFRCDPISEHNRLYWYRQTLGQGPEFLTYFQNEAQLEKSRLLSDRFSAERPKGSFSTLEIQRTEQGDSAMYLCASSSVTAEKLFFGSGTQLSVL.